This entry describes one T cell receptor beta chain. The antigen is unknown. This sample was taken from a study of graft-versus-host responses after intestinal transplantation. Study as a whole: Multivisceral, liver-intestinal, or isolated intestinal transplants were received by the recipients. Every recipient underwent anti-thymocyte globulin induction, then tacrolimus and steroids for two to four years.

General study results and limits: Association was observed between peak circulating GvH clone levels and early post-transplant HvG declines. Among recipient marrow samples, GvH clones were found; some appeared first in ileum or blood.

The germline V gene encodes CDR1 LNHNV and CDR2 YYDKDF (reference sequence). The CDR3 loop spans 13 amino acids. V was trimmed by 1 base and J by 6 bases, leaving 7 bases between them. Generated by immunoSEQ multiplex PCR, the TCRdb table keeps only in-frame clones and is missing some. The table has tens of thousands of clones, 90% to 95% seen once. The chain joins TRBV15 to TRBJ2-1, with D uncertain. Sequencing used unstimulated CD8+ T cells sorted from spleen or lymph node cells, obtained before transplant. This clonotype was sampled from a human donor who was the organ donor for an intestinal transplant. The chain's CDR3 is CATSRAAANEQFF. CDR3 nucleotides: TGTGCCACCAGCAGAGCGGCGGCCAATGAGCAGTTCTTC.